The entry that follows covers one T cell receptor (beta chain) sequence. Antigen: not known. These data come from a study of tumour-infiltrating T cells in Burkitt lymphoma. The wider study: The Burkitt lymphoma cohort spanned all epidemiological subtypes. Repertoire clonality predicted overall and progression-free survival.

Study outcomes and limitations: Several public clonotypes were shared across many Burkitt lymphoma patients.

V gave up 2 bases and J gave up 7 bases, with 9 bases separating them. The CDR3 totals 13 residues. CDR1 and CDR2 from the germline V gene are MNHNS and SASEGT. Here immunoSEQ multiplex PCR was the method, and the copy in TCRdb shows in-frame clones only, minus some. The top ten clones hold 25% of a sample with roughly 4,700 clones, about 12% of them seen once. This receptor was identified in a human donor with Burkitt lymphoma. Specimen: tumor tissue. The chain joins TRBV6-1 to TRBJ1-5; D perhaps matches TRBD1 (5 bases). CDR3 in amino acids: CASSEQGRQPQHF. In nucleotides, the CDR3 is TGTGCCAGCAGTGAACAGGGCCGCCAGCCCCAGCATTTT.